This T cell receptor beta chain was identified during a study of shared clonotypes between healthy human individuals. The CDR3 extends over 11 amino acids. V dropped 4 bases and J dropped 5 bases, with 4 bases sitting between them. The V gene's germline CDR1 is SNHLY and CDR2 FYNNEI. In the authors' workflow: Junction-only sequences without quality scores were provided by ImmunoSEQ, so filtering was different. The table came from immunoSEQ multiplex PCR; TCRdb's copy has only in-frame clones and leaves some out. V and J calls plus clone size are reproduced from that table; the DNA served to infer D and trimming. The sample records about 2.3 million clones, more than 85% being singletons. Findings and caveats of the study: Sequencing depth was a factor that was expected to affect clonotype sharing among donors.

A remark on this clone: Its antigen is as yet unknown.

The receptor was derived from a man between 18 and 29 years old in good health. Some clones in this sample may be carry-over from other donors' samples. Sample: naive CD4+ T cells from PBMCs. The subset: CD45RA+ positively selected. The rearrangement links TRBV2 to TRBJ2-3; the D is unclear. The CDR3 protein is CASSVRDTQYF. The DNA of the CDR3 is TGTGCCAGCAGTGTTCGAGATACGCAGTATTTT. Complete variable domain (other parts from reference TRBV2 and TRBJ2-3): EPEVTQTPSHQVTQMGQEVILRCVPISNHLYFYWYRQILGQKVEFLVSFYNNEISEKSEIFDDQFSVERPDGSNFTLKIRSTKLEDSAMYFCASSVRDTQYFGPGTRLTVL.